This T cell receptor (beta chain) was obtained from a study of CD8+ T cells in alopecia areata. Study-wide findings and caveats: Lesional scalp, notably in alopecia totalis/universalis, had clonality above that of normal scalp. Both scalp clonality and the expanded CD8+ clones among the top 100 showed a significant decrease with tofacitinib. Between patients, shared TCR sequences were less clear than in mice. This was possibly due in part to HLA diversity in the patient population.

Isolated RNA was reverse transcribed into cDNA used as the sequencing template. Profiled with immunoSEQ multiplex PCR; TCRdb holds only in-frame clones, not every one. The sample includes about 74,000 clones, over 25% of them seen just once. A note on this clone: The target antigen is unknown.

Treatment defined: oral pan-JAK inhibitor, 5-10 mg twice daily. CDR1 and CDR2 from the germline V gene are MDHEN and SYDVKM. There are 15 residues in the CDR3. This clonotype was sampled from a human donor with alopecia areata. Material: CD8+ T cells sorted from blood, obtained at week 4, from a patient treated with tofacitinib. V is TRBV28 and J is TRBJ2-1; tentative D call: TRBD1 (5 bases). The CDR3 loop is CATLSRTSHGNEQFF. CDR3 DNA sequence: TGTGCAACCCTCTCCCGGACATCGCATGGGAATGAGCAGTTCTTC.